This T cell receptor beta chain was sequenced for a study of T cell repertoires in breast cancer (dated by TCRdb to between 2015 and 2016). In terms of the full investigation: Samples profiled in the study came from tumors, lymph nodes and peripheral blood lymphocytes of breast cancer patients, along with peripheral blood from healthy control donors. On average, about 540,000 sequences per sample and 7.5 to 10 reads per input cell were obtained by sequencing. Tumor-free lymph nodes were processed without enzymatic digestion, and Ficoll was used to separate blood samples. Most of the roughly 21 patient tumors analyzed for shared TCRs were ER+/PR+. Controls included nine healthy donors of an age range similar to the patients. The study reasoned that TCRs shared between breast cancer patients would target shared antigens, given breast cancer's low mutational burden and rare common mutations. After being minced and digested with Liberase and DNase, tumors and tumor-involved lymph nodes were passed through 70-um and 40-um filters.

Library creation used emulsion pairing. A second nested PCR with blocking oligos suppressed unpaired genes, then a third nested PCR added Illumina adaptors and barcodes. Between about 4,500 and 260,000 T cells, along with C-region, Stepout and V-region primers, were included in each emulsion RT-PCR master mix. Emulsions were generated with the Micellula Emulsion and Purification Kit, and RT-PCR used Qiagen OneStep RT-PCR reagents. The pooled libraries were sequenced on an Illumina MiSeq using paired-end 2 x 250 reads. The authors' pipeline ran thus. Read pairs were joined in Galaxy and clipped at the engineered overlap into separate alpha and beta files; unclipped reads were discarded. To assign alpha-beta pairs, the researchers used CompleteTCR, a MiTCR-based pipeline that relies on an R script to link chains sharing read cluster identifiers. TCR sequences that were observed only once, representing about 1-3.4%, were removed as potential sequencing errors. TCRdb reprocessing: public reads trimmed at Q25 with fastp, clones called with MiXCR, in-frame beta chains kept. Every entry covers one CDR3 protein and lists the most common genes and DNA from its rows. TCRdb's processing, not the authors' own work, is the source of the V and J calls. The sample includes about 40,000 distinct CDR3 sequences, with roughly 44% observed a single time. The ten most abundant clones make up less than 70% of the sample.

CDR1 SGHRS and CDR2 YFSETQ are derived from the germline V gene. Including the terminal cysteine and phenylalanine, the CDR3 comprises 14 residues. Solely the CDR3 DNA is kept, with 42 bases framed from the first base. V gives up 0 bases and J gives up 4 bases, and the segment between their germline ends measures 8 bases. Comments on this clonotype: Its binding antigen is unknown. Base qualities are not provided; no much larger clone lies one nucleotide away.

To analyze paired alpha-beta TCRs of CD8+ T cells, the researchers used an expanded emulsion RT-PCR method with primers covering all TCR V genes. CD8+ T cells were isolated with a CD8 positive selection kit and incubated overnight in about 9.9 IU/mL IL-2 before emulsion RT-PCR. Overall study results and their limits: Shared TCRs were encoded by various nucleotide sequences, which suggests selection and expansion based on antigen. TRBV7 predominated among the shared TCRs, which could possibly reflect tumor recognition or a mispriming bias from eight TRBV7 primers. Emulsion RT-PCR was considered qualitative rather than quantitative, because transcript abundance and primer differences skewed the recovery of clones. Tumor-involved sentinel lymph nodes shared about fourfold more TCRs with matched tumor repertoires than tumor-free nodes (7.7% versus 2%). Discarding singleton TCRs and sampling only part of each tumor may have missed genuine antitumor clones. Possible tumor specificity was suggested for approximately 17 TCR pairs that were shared across seven or more patient tumors yet rarely found in control blood.

The rearranged chain carries TRBV5-1 and TRBJ1-5, with the D gene uncertain. Input material: CD8+ T cells. The TCR sequence derives from a pool of human donors with breast cancer or a healthy control (not recorded which). CDR3 reads: CASSLGAGNQPQHF. The DNA reads as follows: TGCGCCAGCAGCTTGGGTGCGGGAAATCAGCCCCAGCATTTT.